The 16 T cell receptor beta chains below all came from one sample that was sequenced in a study of shared clonotypes between healthy human individuals. Here immunoSEQ multiplex PCR was the method, and the copy in TCRdb shows in-frame clones only, minus some. This sample carries about 980,000 clones, over 75% of them seen once, and the ten largest clones take roughly 1.5%. Sequenced input: memory CD4+ T cells sorted from blood. Indicated subset: CD45RA-negative fraction. These receptors were taken from a man between 18 and 35 years old in good health.

The chain links TRBV5-1 to TRBJ2-7, with a possible D match to TRBD1 (6 bases). The CDR3 length is 14 residues. Germline V gene sequence: CDR1 SGHRS, CDR2 YFSETQ. V lost 4 bases and J 0 bases, leaving 11 bases between the germline ends. CDR3: CASSVGQSSYEQYF. CDR3 bases: TGCGCCAGCAGCGTTGGACAGAGCTCCTACGAGCAGTACTTC.

The genes are TRBV6-6 and TRBJ2-5, with no clear D. Trimming left V 7 bases short and J 0 bases short, with 15 bases between. CDR3 length: 15 residues. The V gene's germline CDR1 is MNHNY and CDR2 SVGAGI (reference sequence). CDR3 protein: CASTTGWGNQETQYF. CDR3 nucleotide sequence: TGTGCCAGCACCACGGGCTGGGGTAACCAAGAGACCCAGTACTTC.

This clone was found a few times. The rearrangement links TRBV30 to TRBJ1-5; weak D call: TRBD1 (6 bases). CDR1 and CDR2 (germline): GTSNPN, SVGIG (reference sequence). The CDR3 has 15 amino acids. Trimming left V 8 bases short and J 0 bases short, with 17 bases between. The CDR3 loop is CAGTWGGRSNQPQHF. In DNA form, the CDR3 reads TGTGCCGGGACATGGGGGGGCCGTAGCAATCAGCCCCAGCATTTT.

The chain employs TRBV7-8 and TRBJ2-2; D is ambiguous. Between the trimmed V and J ends, which lost 1 base and 5 bases, there was a span of 11 bases. The germline gives CDR1 SGHVS, CDR2 FQNEAQ. The CDR3 extends over 15 amino acids. CDR3 sequence reads: CASSLVSTATGELFF. The CDR3 DNA reads as TGTGCCAGCAGCTTAGTTTCGACGGCAACCGGGGAGCTGTTTTTT.

As concerns this clone: Its ends do not fully match the called genes, so a read error is possible. The same CDR3 can be traced to other DNA sequences in this sample. The V and J genes are TRBV10-2 and TRBJ1-1; no clear D. Looked up from germline, CDR1 is WSHSY and CDR2 is SAAADI. This CDR3 is built from 12 residues. CDR3 nucleotide sequence: TGTGCCAGCAGAGACACGTACACTGAAGCTTTCTTT. Protein product: CASRDTYTEAFF.

The V and J genes are TRBV28 and TRBJ1-2; TRBD1 matches 7 bases. Looked up from germline, CDR1 is MDHEN and CDR2 is SYDVKM. The CDR3 is 13 residues long. The trim removed 8 bases at V and 3 bases at J, leaving 6 bases unmatched. Written as DNA, the CDR3 is TGTGCCAGCGGCACAGGGGAGGACTATGGCTACACCTTC. Translating gives CASGTGEDYGYTF.

The rearrangement joins TRBV28 to TRBJ2-7; 9 bases line up with TRBD2. This CDR3 is built from 14 residues. V dropped 6 bases and J dropped 4; count of bases not matched to a gene: 7. Germline CDR1 reads MDHEN; CDR2 reads SYDVKM. Here the CDR3 reads CASRNSGGTYEQYF. The CDR3 bases are TGTGCCAGCAGAAATAGCGGGGGAACTTACGAGCAGTACTTC. The full variable domain, completed using reference TRBV28 and TRBJ2-7, is DVKVTQSSRYLVKRTGEKVFLECVQDMDHENMFWYRQDPGLGLRLIYFSYDVKMKEKGDIPEGYSVSREKKERFSLILESASTNQTSMYLCASRNSGGTYEQYFGPGTRLTVT.

This clone was counted only a few times. The chain combines TRBV5-4 with TRBJ1-1; no clear D. Germline V gives CDR1 SGHNT, CDR2 YYREEE (reference sequence). V lost 4 bases to trimming and J lost 3 bases, with 10 bases between them. There are 13 residues in the CDR3. In DNA form, the CDR3 reads TGTGCCAGCAGCGCGGTTGATGACACTGAAGCTTTCTTT. Protein: CASSAVDDTEAFF.

The count of this clone is one. This rearrangement joins TRBV2 to TRBJ1-5; D gene unclear. This CDR3 comprises 14 residues. Trimming took off 6 bases at V and 0 bases at J, with 9 bases between the two ends. Per germline, CDR1 SNHLY and CDR2 FYNNEI. The CDR3 DNA reads as TGTGCCAGCAGCGATGTCGATAGCAATCAGCCCCAGCATTTT. Protein product: CASSDVDSNQPQHF.

The CDR3 region is CASSLSASGGNEQFF. The CDR3 coding sequence is TGTGCCAGCAGCTTATCGGCTAGCGGGGGCAATGAGCAGTTCTTC. The genes are TRBV7-2 and TRBJ2-1, with TRBD2 matching over 10 bases. Germline lookup yields CDR1 SGHTA and CDR2 FQGNSA. The junction had 4 bases not matched to a gene; V was cut back by 2 bases and J by 6 bases. The CDR3 loop spans 15 amino acids.

The chain couples TRBV2 to TRBJ1-1, with 7 bases that match TRBD1. The CDR3 is 15 residues long. CDR1 SNHLY and CDR2 FYNNEI come from the germline V gene. After removal of 6 bases from V and 1 base from J, the junction contained 8 bases not matched to a gene. The CDR3 DNA follows: TGTGCCAGCAGACCCCGGGACAGTTCGAACACTGAAGCTTTCTTT. Protein sequence: CASRPRDSSNTEAFF.

A few counts support this clone. The V call is TRBV7-8, the J call TRBJ1-4, with D perhaps matching TRBD1 (5 bases). V dropped 2 bases and J dropped 7 bases, with 11 bases sitting between them. CDR3 size: 14 residues. The V gene's germline CDR1 is SGHVS and CDR2 FQNEAQ. As DNA, the CDR3 is TGTGCCAGCAGCTTATTTGGGGCGGGTGAAAAACTGTTTTTT. Protein sequence: CASSLFGAGEKLFF.

V is TRBV18 and J is TRBJ2-1; 10 nucleotides line up with TRBD2. The CDR3 is 18 residues long. The ends lost 4 bases at V and 0 bases at J; junction bases unmatched: 9. The germline V gene has CDR1 KGHSH and CDR2 LQKENI. CDR3 protein: CASSLQRVAGGSYNEQFF. The CDR3 DNA follows: TGTGCCAGCTCACTGCAGCGTGTAGCGGGAGGCTCCTACAATGAGCAGTTCTTC.

The J gene is TRBJ1-6, the V gene TRBV18, with 7 bases lining up with TRBD1. After removal of 4 bases from V and 8 bases from J, the junction contained 5 bases not matched to a gene. Germline V gene data show CDR1 as KGHSH and CDR2 as LQKENI. CDR3 length: 14 residues. In DNA, the CDR3 is TGTGCCAGCTCACAGGGACAGAACGATTCACCCCTCCACTTT. This codes for CASSQGQNDSPLHF. Full variable domain (missing parts from reference TRBV18 and TRBJ1-6): NAGVMQNPRHLVRRRGQEARLRCSPMKGHSHVYWYRQLPEEGLKFMVYLQKENIIDESGMPKERFSAEFPKEGPSILRIQQVVRGDSAAYFCASSQGQNDSPLHFGNGTRLTVT.

The rearrangement links TRBV9 to TRBJ1-4, with a weak D call TRBD1 (5 bases). The germline V gene encodes CDR1 SGDLS and CDR2 YYNGEE. The CDR3 is 15 amino acids. V was trimmed by 0 bases and J by 4 bases, leaving 10 bases between them. The CDR3 reads CASSVVGASNEKLFF. The CDR3, as DNA: TGTGCCAGCAGCGTAGTCGGGGCGAGTAATGAAAAACTGTTTTTT.

The rearrangement joins TRBV21-1 to TRBJ2-3; the D segment call TRBD2 is taken from the table without a DNA check. TRBV21-1 is tagged as a pseudogene. CDR3 length: 16 residues. The CDR3 reads CASSKHGGDDTDTQYF. CDR3 in DNA: TGTGCCAGCAGCAAACACGGGGGAGACGACACAGATACGCAGTATTTT.